This paragraph reports one TCR beta chain. Clones were sequenced by immunoSEQ multiplex PCR, and TCRdb holds only the in-frame ones, with some missing. Among about 120,000 clones listed, more than 75% were seen once. Trimming took off 1 base at V and 6 bases at J, with 8 bases between the two ends. Germline V gives CDR1 SGDLS, CDR2 YYNGEE. CDR3 length: 12 amino acids. This sample is drawn from a study of blood T cell repertoires in COVID-19. The rearrangement links TRBV9 to TRBJ2-7, with a tentative D call TRBD1 (5 bases). This receptor was taken from a woman in her 50s with acute or convalescent COVID-19. The specimen sequenced was peripheral blood. CDR3 amino acids: CASSVSDSEQYF. The CDR3 bases are TGTGCCAGCAGCGTATCCGACAGCGAGCAGTACTTC.